A single sample is the source of the 14 T cell receptor beta chains below, sequenced in a study of blood T cell repertoires in COVID-19. Libraries were prepared by immunoSEQ multiplex PCR; TCRdb keeps only in-frame clonotypes and omits some of them. Among some 670,000 clones listed, about 87% were seen once. Sequencing was done on a sample of peripheral blood. These TCRs come from a woman aged 18-35 years with acute or convalescent COVID-19.

This chain joins TRBV6-5 and TRBJ2-1; D not certain. V lost 7 bases, J lost 5 bases, and 6 bases lay in between. The CDR3 loop spans 11 amino acids. CDR1 is MNHEY and CDR2 is SVGAGI in the germline V gene. The CDR3 spells CASTVNNEQFF. Here the CDR3 DNA reads TGTGCCAGCACGGTTAACAATGAGCAGTTCTTC.

This chain connects TRBV6-5 to TRBJ1-5, with TRBD1 matching 7 bases. V lost 10 bases and J lost 5; bases outside the gene matches: 11. The CDR3 covers 14 residues. Per the germline V gene, CDR1 is MNHEY and CDR2 is SVGAGI. The CDR3 spells CANLTGKDHQPQHF. CDR3 bases: TGTGCCAACCTGACAGGGAAGGATCATCAGCCCCAGCATTTT.

This clone came up a few times. Distinct nucleotide sequences in the sample also encode this CDR3. This chain joins TRBV12-3 or TRBV12-4 and TRBJ1-2, with 7 bases aligning to TRBD1. This CDR3 is built from 13 residues. Trimming at V came to 6 bases and at J to 2 bases, leaving 3 bases not matched to a gene. CDR3 in amino acids: CASSPGQNYGYTF. The CDR3 DNA reads TGTGCCAGCAGCCCGGGACAGAACTATGGCTACACCTTC.

This chain connects TRBV18 to TRBJ1-6, with a weak D call TRBD1 (5 bases). Trimming removed 6 bases from V and 1 base from J, with 10 bases in between. The CDR3 is 15 residues long. Per germline, CDR1 KGHSH and CDR2 LQKENI. The CDR3 reads CASSQGGSYNSPLHF. Written as DNA, the CDR3 is TGTGCCAGCTCTCAGGGAGGGTCCTATAATTCACCCCTCCACTTT.

As regards this clone: The junction departs from germline at one end; a sequencing error may be responsible. The V and J genes are TRBV6-1 and TRBJ1-1; the match to TRBD1 covers 7 bases. Germline CDR1 and CDR2: MNHNS and SASEGT. The CDR3 runs to 14 residues. CDR3 bases: TGTGCCGGCAGTGAAGGGACAGAGAACGCTGAAGCTTTCTTT. Its translation is CAGSEGTENAEAFF.

This clone appeared a single time. The chain recombines TRBV7-2 with TRBJ1-1; possibly TRBD1 for D (5 bases). Trimming cost V 6 bases and J 0 bases, with 11 bases left between them. The CDR3 extends over 14 amino acids. Germline V CDR1 and CDR2: SGHTA, FQGNSA. CDR3 sequence: CASSSRALNTEAFF. The CDR3 coding sequence is TGTGCCAGCAGTTCCAGGGCATTGAACACTGAAGCTTTCTTT. Full variable domain (remainder filled in from reference TRBV7-2 and TRBJ1-1): GAGVSQSPSNKVTEKGKDVELRCDPISGHTALYWYRQSLGQGLEFLIYFQGNSAPDKSGLPSDRFSAERTGGSVSTLTIQRTQQEDSAVYLCASSSRALNTEAFFGQGTRLTVV.

The rearrangement links TRBV3-1 (or the pseudogene TRBV3-2) to TRBJ1-2; a weak D match, TRBD1 (6 bases). Germline assignment: CDR1 LGHDT and CDR2 YNNKEL (reference sequence). The V gene lost 3 bases and the J gene lost 6 bases, with 8 bases spanning the gap. The CDR3 has 12 residues. The CDR3 nucleotides are TGTGCCAGCAGCCATACAGGGAATGGCTACACCTTC. The encoded protein is CASSHTGNGYTF.

The gene calls are TRBV6-2 or TRBV6-3 and TRBJ1-2; the D is unclear. The length of the CDR3 is 14 residues. V was shortened by 2 bases and J by 3 bases, with 10 bases between the two germline ends. Germline V gene data show CDR1 as MNHEY and CDR2 as SVGEGT. The CDR3 nucleotides read TGTGCCAGCAGTTACCGGTTGAGGGACTATGGCTACACCTTC. Encoded protein: CASSYRLRDYGYTF.

The sample holds one count of this clone. V gene TRBV6-4 combines with J gene TRBJ1-2; TRBD1 matches at 9 bases. This CDR3 has 16 amino acids. Trimming took 0 bases from V and 4 from J; bases not matched to a gene: 6. Germline V gene lookup returns CDR1 MRHNA and CDR2 SNTAGT. CDR3 nucleotides: TGTGCCAGCAGTGACTCGGGACAGGGAACCTCCTATGGCTACACCTTC. Encoded protein: CASSDSGQGTSYGYTF.

The chain links TRBV6-5 to TRBJ2-1; 10 nucleotides match TRBD2. Germline V gene lookup returns CDR1 MNHEY and CDR2 SVGAGI. The CDR3 covers 12 residues. CDR3 sequence reads: CALAGTYNEQFF. CDR3 sequence (DNA): TGTGCACTAGCGGGGACATACAATGAGCAGTTCTTC.

The count of this clone is one. The V call is TRBV29-1, the J call TRBJ1-1; TRBD1 matches 9 bases. The V and J ends lost 3 bases and 1 base, in that order; junction bases with no gene match: 6. The CDR3 consists of 15 residues. From germline, CDR1 is SQVTM and CDR2 ANQGSEA. CDR3 coding DNA: TGCAGCGTTGAGGGGACAGGGATGGCGAACACTGAAGCTTTCTTT. As protein: CSVEGTGMANTEAFF.

This chain connects TRBV2 to TRBJ2-3; possible D gene TRBD1, 6 bases. Trimming took 8 bases from V and 0 from J, leaving 18 bases between them. Germline V CDR1 and CDR2: SNHLY, FYNNEI. The CDR3 loop spans 16 amino acids. CDR3 in amino acids: CASLPGQTPSTDTQYF. The CDR3 bases are TGTGCCAGCCTACCCGGACAGACGCCTAGCACAGATACGCAGTATTTT.

V usage is TRBV15 and J usage is TRBJ1-2, with a possible D match to TRBD1 (6 bases). Germline CDR1 and CDR2: LNHNV and YYDKDF (reference sequence). This CDR3 is built from 15 residues. V was clipped by 0 bases and J by 1 base, with 9 bases between them. CDR3 region: CATSRDGQSNYGYTF. The CDR3 DNA sequence: TGTGCCACCAGCAGAGACGGACAGAGTAACTATGGCTACACCTTC. Together with reference TRBV15 and TRBJ1-2, the CDR3 gives the full variable domain: DAMVIQNPRYQVTQFGKPVTLSCSQTLNHNVMYWYQQKSSQAPKLLFHYYDKDFNNEADTPDNFQSRRPNTSFCFLDIRSPGLGDTAMYLCATSRDGQSNYGYTFGSGTRLTVV.

The rearrangement joins TRBV18 to TRBJ1-2, with 9 bases aligning to TRBD1. The V gene's germline CDR1 is KGHSH and CDR2 LQKENI. The trim removed 6 bases at V and 4 bases at J, leaving 6 bases unmatched. This CDR3 spans 14 amino acids. The CDR3 nucleotides read TGTGCCAGCTCGCAGGGACAGGGTACCTATGGCTACACCTTC. It is translated as CASSQGQGTYGYTF.